The rows below give T cell receptor beta chains drawn from one sample of a study of vaccination and CD4 T cells after COVID-19. These receptors have no identified antigens. TCRdb re-called the PCR reads with MiXCR, one entry per CDR3 protein. The sample has over 3,500 distinct CDR3 sequences; approximately 15% are singletons. Sequencing input: CD4+ T cells from blood, cultured in vitro. The receptors derive from a human donor who had recovered from COVID-19. CDR3s include the opening cysteine and the closing phenylalanine or tryptophan. The D gene is left open where the match is weak. A clone size is listed for some rows: how often the clone was seen (once, few, many), or a class if it is expanded.

D | J | size | V | DNA | CDR3
NA | TRBJ1-2 | medium-sized | TRBV19 | TGTGCCAGTAGTATCTGGGGGGGCGGAAACCCTGGCTACACCTTC | CASSIWGGGNPGYTF
NA | TRBJ1-5 | NA | TRBV19 | TGTGCCAGTAGTATAAGACTAGATCAGCCCCAGCATTTT | CASSIRLDQPQHF
NA | TRBJ1-1 | medium-sized | TRBV20-1 | TGCAGTGCTAGAGGCCGGCAGGGTACGACTGAAGCTTTCTTT | CSARGRQGTTEAFF
TRBD2 | TRBJ2-3 | NA | TRBV19 | TGTGCCAGTAGTATCGGACTAGCGGGGGCCCTTAGCACAGATACGCAGTATTTT | CASSIGLAGALSTDTQYF
NA | TRBJ1-6 | few | TRBV19 | TGTGCCAGTAGGGAAGACCCTAATAATTCACCCCTCCACTTT | CASREDPNNSPLHF
NA | TRBJ1-1 | medium-sized | TRBV7-8 | TGTGCCAGCAGCTTGGCAGGGGCAGGTGGCACTGAAGCTTTCTTT | CASSLAGAGGTEAFF
NA | TRBJ1-5 | medium-sized | TRBV20-1 | TGCAGTGCTAGAGAGGGCAGGGGTTTAAATCAGCCCCAGCATTTT | CSAREGRGLNQPQHF
NA | TRBJ2-1 | NA | TRBV30 | TGTGCCTGGAGTGTACAGCGGGCCCTCTACAATGAGCAGTTCTTC | CAWSVQRALYNEQFF
NA | TRBJ2-5 | medium-sized | TRBV7-9 | TGTGCCAGCAGCTTAGCGTCCGGGCAAGAGACCCAGTACTTC | CASSLASGQETQYF
NA | TRBJ2-5 | medium-sized | TRBV20-1 | TGCAGTGCTCCGCGGCAGGGGGGATCCGGGCCCCAGTACTTC | CSAPRQGGSGPQYF
NA | TRBJ1-2 | medium-sized | TRBV21-1 | TGTGCCAGCAGCGTCCCCGGGACAGGGGTAACTGCTAACTATGGCTACACCTTC | CASSVPGTGVTANYGYTF
NA | TRBJ1-4 | once | TRBV7-9 | TGTGCCAGCAGCTTTTTTAGAGAAACTAATGAAAAACTGTTTTTT | CASSFFRETNEKLFF
NA | TRBJ2-3 | NA | TRBV30 | TGTGCCTGGAGCGGGGGCCCTCGACAGGCAGATACGCAGTATTTT | CAWSGGPRQADTQYF
NA | TRBJ2-5 | few | TRBV10-1 | TGCGCCGAAGTAAAGAGTCAAGAGACCCAGTACTTC | CAEVKSQETQYF
NA | TRBJ1-1 | medium-sized | TRBV7-9 | TGTGCCAGCAGCCCCGAGGGAGTAGGGACTGAAGCTTTCTTT | CASSPEGVGTEAFF
NA | TRBJ1-3 | once | TRBV18 | TGTGCCAGCTCACCGTCCTCCGGGACTGGAAACACCATATATTTT | CASSPSSGTGNTIYF
TRBD1 | TRBJ1-2 | medium-sized | TRBV10-3 | TGTGCCATCAGTGAATCAGGGGGCGGCTATGGCTACACCTTC | CAISESGGGYGYTF
TRBD1 | TRBJ1-6 | medium-sized | TRBV5-1 | TGCGCCAGCAGCCCCTGGACAGGGGGATCACCCCTCCACTTT | CASSPWTGGSPLHF
NA | TRBJ2-6 | NA | TRBV11-2 | TGTGCCAGCAGCTTAGGATCTGTTGGGGCCAACGTCCTGACTTTC | CASSLGSVGANVLTF
NA | TRBJ2-7 | few | TRBV12-3/TRBV12-4 | TGTGCCAGCGGGGCCTCCCCAGTTTACGAGCAGTACTTC | CASGASPVYEQYF
NA | TRBJ1-3 | medium-sized | TRBV15 | TGTGCCACCAGCAGAGATGGCCAGGGGTCTGGAAACACCATATATTTT | CATSRDGQGSGNTIYF
NA | TRBJ2-5 | medium-sized | TRBV7-2 | TGTGCCAGCAGCTTAGGCAGCCCTCGGGAGACCCAGTACTTC | CASSLGSPRETQYF
NA | TRBJ1-1 | medium-sized | TRBV27 | TGTGCCAGCAGTCCCGGGACAACCCGGGGGAGGACTGAAGCTTTCTTT | CASSPGTTRGRTEAFF
NA | TRBJ2-1 | NA | TRBV11-2 | TGTGCCAGCAGCTTAGGGGCCCTCAATTACAATGAGCAGTTCTTC | CASSLGALNYNEQFF
NA | TRBJ1-2 | medium-sized | TRBV7-9 | TGTGCCAGCAGCTCGGACAGCTATGGCTACACCTTC | CASSSDSYGYTF
NA | TRBJ1-6 | NA | TRBV19 | TGTGCCAGTAGTGGTGGGGGCTCCTATAATTCACCCCTCCACTTT | CASSGGGSYNSPLHF
NA | TRBJ1-1 | medium-sized | TRBV6-4 | TGTGCCAGCAGCCCAGAAGGGGGAAACACTGAAGCTTTCTTT | CASSPEGGNTEAFF
NA | TRBJ1-2 | few | TRBV18 | TGTGCCAGCTCAGCCCAGTTTCTGAGCAACTATGGCTACACCTTC | CASSAQFLSNYGYTF
NA | TRBJ1-4 | NA | TRBV30 | TGTGCCTGGGCGTGGGGAGGGGCTGCTAATGAAAAACTGTTTTTT | CAWAWGGAANEKLFF
NA | TRBJ1-4 | few | TRBV4-1 | TGCGCCAGCACCCCTTCCCGGGGGGCAAATGAAAAACTGTTTTTT | CASTPSRGANEKLFF
NA | TRBJ2-3 | medium-sized | TRBV12-5 | TGTGCTAGTGTTGGGATGGACGGCGCAGATACGCAGTATTTT | CASVGMDGADTQYF
NA | TRBJ2-7 | once | TRBV5-1 | TGCGCCAGCAGCTTGGCAGTCGGACCCTACGAGCAGTACTTC | CASSLAVGPYEQYF
NA | TRBJ1-6 | medium-sized | TRBV11-3 | TGTGCCAGCAGCGCGGAAGGGGATTCACCCCTCCACTTT | CASSAEGDSPLHF
TRBD1 | TRBJ1-2 | NA | TRBV6-1 | TGTGCCAGCAGGGGTCCGGGACAGGGGGCTAAAGGCTACACCTTC | CASRGPGQGAKGYTF
NA | TRBJ2-3 | few | TRBV4-1 | TGCGCCAGCAGCCAAGACGGCCCGGGGAAACCCACAGATACGCAGTATTTT | CASSQDGPGKPTDTQYF
NA | TRBJ2-2 | few | TRBV5-4 | TGTGCCAGCAGCTTGGACACCGGGGAGCTGTTTTTT | CASSLDTGELFF
NA | TRBJ2-1 | NA | TRBV3-1 | TGTGCCAGCAGCCTCCTCGTGAATGAGCAGTTCTTC | CASSLLVNEQFF
TRBD2 | TRBJ2-1 | NA | TRBV19 | TGTGCCAGTAGTATAGACCCCCAGCGGGGGGGTTTCAATGAGCAGTTCTTC | CASSIDPQRGGFNEQFF
NA | TRBJ2-5 | few | TRBV7-9 | TGTGCCAGCAGCTTGAAGGGGGCGGGACAAGAGACCCAGTACTTC | CASSLKGAGQETQYF
TRBD2 | TRBJ2-5 | few | TRBV7-9 | TGTGCCAGCAGCATGTCAAGCGGGGGGGCGTCGGAGACCCAGTACTTC | CASSMSSGGASETQYF
NA | TRBJ1-1 | NA | TRBV4-1 | TGCGCCAGCAGCCAATCCCAGTACTTGGGGGCTGAAGCTTTCTTT | CASSQSQYLGAEAFF
TRBD2 | TRBJ2-7 | few | TRBV12-3/TRBV12-4 | TGTGCCAGCAGTCCCCCGGGACTAGCCTACGAGCAGTACTTC | CASSPPGLAYEQYF
TRBD1 | TRBJ1-3 | few | TRBV6-2/TRBV6-3 | TGTGCCAGCAGTTTCACGACAGGGCCTGGAAACACCATATATTTT | CASSFTTGPGNTIYF
NA | TRBJ2-3 | few | TRBV6-1 | TGTGCCAGCCTTTCGGGACCTGGGATATCGGAGGCGCAGTATTTT | CASLSGPGISEAQYF
NA | TRBJ1-5 | few | TRBV12-3/TRBV12-4 | TGTGCCAGCAGTACCTTTAATCAGCCCCAGCATTTT | CASSTFNQPQHF
NA | TRBJ1-2 | few | TRBV12-3/TRBV12-4 | TGTGCCAGCAGTTTCAGGGACATCTATGGCTACACCTTC | CASSFRDIYGYTF
NA | TRBJ2-2 | NA | TRBV7-3 | TGTGCCAGCAGCCTTCAGGGGCTCCGGAACACCGGGGAGCTGTTTTTT | CASSLQGLRNTGELFF
TRBD1 | TRBJ1-4 | NA | TRBV4-1 | TGCGCCAGCAGCCAAGAGGGACAGAGCCCAACTAATGAAAAACTGTTTTTT | CASSQEGQSPTNEKLFF
NA | TRBJ2-2 | few | TRBV12-3/TRBV12-4 | TGTGCCAGCAGTCCAGCTCCCCCGGGTTCCGGGGAGCTGTTTTTT | CASSPAPPGSGELFF
NA | TRBJ2-3 | NA | TRBV5-1 | TGCGCCAGTCGAGGGACGACCACAGATACGCAGTATTTT | CASRGTTTDTQYF
TRBD2 | TRBJ2-7 | medium-sized | TRBV2 | TGTGCCAGCAGGTGGGGGGGGAGGAACGAGCAGTACTTC | CASRWGGRNEQYF
TRBD1 | TRBJ2-7 | NA | TRBV10-3 | TGTGCCATCAGTGAGGCCCTGACAGGGGCCTACGAGCAGTACTTC | CAISEALTGAYEQYF
NA | TRBJ1-5 | medium-sized | TRBV6-1 | TGTGCCAGCAGTGAGCGGGGGGGGGCTAACAATCAGCCCCAGCATTTT | CASSERGGANNQPQHF
NA | TRBJ2-7 | medium-sized | TRBV2 | TGTGCCAGCAGTGCTGAGAGTTTGTTCCCCTACGAGCAGTACTTC | CASSAESLFPYEQYF
TRBD2 | TRBJ2-4 | NA | TRBV2 | TGTGCCAGCAGTGTCGAACTAGCGGGTTTAGCCAAAAACATTCAGTACTTC | CASSVELAGLAKNIQYF
NA | TRBJ1-2 | medium-sized | TRBV2 | TGTGCCAGCAGTGACCCACAGGGTTTTGGGGGCTACACCTTC | CASSDPQGFGGYTF
NA | TRBJ2-7 | NA | TRBV20-1 | TGCAGTGCTAGAGATAAGAACAGGGCACCCTACGAGCAGTACTTC | CSARDKNRAPYEQYF